Below, 8 T cell receptor beta chains from the same sample are listed, as sequenced in a study of T cells in Graves' hyperthyroidism and ophthalmopathy. It was RNA transcripts that yielded the amplified TCR beta CDR3 regions. An initial round of RT-PCR targeting the TCR CDR3 relied on the HTBI primer set. TCRdb analysed the multiplex PCR reads with MiXCR anew, one entry per CDR3 protein. The sample lists 450,000 to 650,000 distinct CDR3 sequences, less than 25% seen once, with about 26% in the top ten. The sequencing input was blood. Every receptor here comes from a man between 18 and 29 years old with Graves' hyperthyroidism.

The chain combines TRBV20-1 with TRBJ2-7; 7 nucleotides match TRBD1. V dropped 6 bases and J dropped 5; count of bases not matched to a gene: 10. Germline assignment: CDR1 DFQATT and CDR2 SNEGSKA (reference sequence). There are 13 residues in the CDR3. The CDR3 spells CSATPHRGHEQYF. In DNA form, the CDR3 reads TGCAGTGCAACCCCGCACAGGGGCCACGAGCAGTACTTC.

In its sample, this clonotype was seen many times. The gene calls are TRBV2 and TRBJ2-7; weak D call: TRBD1 (5 bases). With 4 bases removed from V and 3 bases from J, the gap between germline ends came to 19 bases. CDR1 and CDR2 (germline): SNHLY, FYNNEI. CDR3 size: 16 residues. The CDR3 DNA reads TGTGCCAGCAGTGCCAGTCCCGGACACAAGCTCTACGAGCAGTACTTC. Protein sequence: CASSASPGHKLYEQYF.

There are many counts of this clonotype. The chain has TRBV30 and TRBJ1-5; TRBD1 matches 7 bases. Losses at the gene ends were 7 bases for V and 6 bases for J; bases not matched to a gene: 12. This CDR3 comprises 14 residues. CDR1 is GTSNPN, CDR2 SVGIG, per germline (reference sequence). CDR3 loop: CASPGRQGCQPQHF. In nucleotides, the CDR3 is TGTGCCTCGCCTGGGAGACAGGGATGTCAGCCCCAGCATTTT.

This clonotype was observed a few times. V is TRBV7-9 and J is TRBJ2-7; 7 bases are a match to TRBD1. Trimming at V came to 5 bases and at J to 0 bases, leaving 7 bases not matched to a gene. The germline gives CDR1 SEHNR, CDR2 FQNEAQ (reference sequence). This CDR3 has 15 residues. The CDR3 region is CASSADRAYSYEQYF. The CDR3, as DNA: TGTGCCAGCAGCGCCGACAGGGCTTACTCCTACGAGCAGTACTTC. Full variable domain (remainder filled in from reference TRBV7-9 and TRBJ2-7): DTGVSQNPRHKITKRGQNVTFRCDPISEHNRLYWYRQTLGQGPEFLTYFQNEAQLEKSRLLSDRFSAERPKGSFSTLEIQRTEQGDSAMYLCASSADRAYSYEQYFGPGTRLTVT.

This clonotype was seen repeatedly, ten times or more. The chain couples TRBV19 to TRBJ1-1, with D possibly TRBD1 on 6 matching bases. The germline gives CDR1 LNHDA, CDR2 SQIVND (reference sequence). Trimming took 3 bases from V and 2 from J, leaving 13 bases between them. This CDR3 contains 15 residues. The CDR3 DNA is TGTGCCAGTAGTATTTATGGACAGAGTAACACTGAAGCTTTCTTT. Translating gives CASSIYGQSNTEAFF.

This clonotype has at least ten counts. The rearrangement uses TRBV6-1 and TRBJ2-2; D ambiguous. CDR1 is MNHNS and CDR2 is SASEGT in the germline V gene. Trimming removed 8 bases at V and 2 bases at J, with 21 bases between. The CDR3 totals 17 residues. The CDR3 spells CASRLVAADKNTGELFF. The CDR3 bases are TGTGCCAGCCGCCTCGTGGCAGCCGATAAAAACACCGGGGAGCTGTTTTTT.

This clonotype was seen repeatedly, ten times or more. V and J are TRBV28 and TRBJ2-7; a possible D gene is TRBD2 (6 bases). The germline CDR1 and CDR2 sequences are MDHEN and SYDVKM. Trimming shortened V by 3 bases and J by 5 bases, and 17 bases separated the two germline ends. This CDR3 contains 15 residues. CDR3 protein: CASSLCREVKDEQYF. The DNA for the CDR3 is TGTGCCAGCAGTTTGTGCAGGGAGGTCAAGGACGAGCAGTACTTC.

V and J are TRBV2 and TRBJ2-7; no clear D. The V gene lost 1 base and the J gene lost 2 bases, with 12 bases spanning the gap. Germline V gene sequence: CDR1 SNHLY, CDR2 FYNNEI. The CDR3 runs 15 residues. The CDR3 sequence: CASSEGYMSPYEQYF. CDR3 nucleotides: TGTGCCAGCAGTGAAGGGTATATGAGCCCCTACGAGCAGTACTTC.